The source of this T cell receptor beta chain is a study of Graves' ophthalmopathy and Graves' hyperthyroidism (dated by TCRdb to about 2018). Context from the whole study: Stable hyperthyroidism was defined as no progression to ophthalmopathy within 18 months of follow-up. TCR beta repertoire signatures were used to distinguish Graves' ophthalmopathy from Graves' hyperthyroidism and to predict progression to ophthalmopathy. In total, under 150 blood samples were TCR-sequenced: approximately 42 ophthalmopathy, under 80 hyperthyroidism and approximately 17 hyperthyroidism-to-ophthalmopathy patients. To explore V-J signatures that separate ophthalmopathy from hyperthyroidism, a discovery set of about a hundred patients was enrolled, consisting of 40 to 45 with ophthalmopathy and some 59 with stable hyperthyroidism. An independent validation cohort comprised some 19 hyperthyroidism patients and around 16 patients who later progressed from hyperthyroidism to ophthalmopathy. In about 6 hyperthyroidism patients, the T-cell repertoire of thyroid tissue was compared with the T-cell repertoire of blood. Once sampling was done, hyperthyroidism patients were given methimazole at a starting dose of 30 mg daily, while ophthalmopathy patients were given high-dose intravenous methylprednisolone.

General conclusions and limits of the study: Most expanded thyroid clonotypes with frequency above 0.001 were also detected in blood, suggesting blood repertoires may reflect the thyroid immune response. In cross-validation, the 13-signature model distinguished ophthalmopathy from stable hyperthyroidism with just over 85% sensitivity and 81% to 82% specificity, while in the test set the corresponding values were about 80% and 75%. In validation, the model predicted ophthalmopathy progression with about 71% sensitivity and approximately 72% specificity; roughly eleven predicted patients were CT-confirmed with GO in a median of around 6 months. Sample size was not predetermined statistically, and investigators were not blinded to group allocation.

Remarks on this clonotype: What antigen it recognizes has not been identified. Per-nucleotide qualities are absent, and no much larger clonotype sits a single base away.

The CDR3 sequence holds 14 residues, the cysteine and phenylalanine included. Here the CDR3 DNA is all that survives: 42 bases in frame from base 1. The CDR1 and CDR2 encoded by the germline V gene are SGHTA and FQGNSA. Unmatched junction bases come to 3, with V trimmed by 3 bases and J by 2 bases. TCR beta CDR3 regions were amplified from RNA transcripts for repertoire sequencing. HTBI primers and the Qiagen OneStep RT-PCR kit were used in a first-round RT-PCR, which was followed by a second-round multiplex PCR, size selection and purification. The libraries underwent paired-end sequencing with 100 bp reads on an Illumina HiSeq2000. In the authors' own workflow: Reads were processed with SOAPnuke, discarding reads with adapters, uncalled bases, mean Phred below 15, or no exact constant-primer or identifier match. High-quality paired reads were merged with COPE v1.2.5. Clonotypes were defined as unique nucleotide sequences and were aligned to IMGT TRB V, D and J references using MiTCR v1.1. The analysis was limited to V-J combinations with a frequency above 0.0001, which together covered around 99% of the repertoires. For each V-J combination, a TCR clonal expansion and chaos score was defined as F50 clonal expansion divided by the chaos observed in the TCRdist matrix. Welch's t-statistics and random forest were used to reduce the features to about 12 V-J combinations, which were then used as input to a naive Bayes classifier. Thyroid-blood repertoire similarity was quantified with the Morisita-Horn index. TCRdb trimmed the raw reads at Q25, called clones with MiXCR and kept productive beta chains. Every entry covers one CDR3 protein and lists the most common genes and DNA from its rows. These V and J calls derive from TCRdb rather than the authors' analysis. The sample table lists a few hundred thousand distinct CDR3 sequences, just under 40% of them with a count of one. About 4% of the sample belongs to the ten largest clones.

Hyperthyroidism patients were newly diagnosed, were aged 18 to 65 years, and had a disease duration under 2 months. Anyone with other autoimmune diseases, uncontrolled infections, pregnancy or lactation was excluded from the study. Clinical symptoms, serum thyroxine, TRAb, thyroid ultrasound and orbital computed tomography were used for diagnosis. Total RNA was extracted using Trizol reagent, and RNA quality was checked on an Agilent 2100 Bioanalyzer. This chain joins TRBV7-2 to TRBJ2-7; TRBD2 matches 8 bases in the middle. Sequenced sample: peripheral blood or thyroid tissue (not recorded which). The sequence was collected from an adult man with Graves' hyperthyroidism. In nucleotide form, the sequence is TGTGCCAGCAGCTTCGGGAGGGAGGCCTACGAGCAGTACTTC. It translates as CASSFGREAYEQYF.